Following are 2 T cell receptor beta chains from one sample sequenced in a study of beta chain features in type 1 diabetes. Regarding the study as a whole: People with Type 1 diabetes carried modestly yet significantly shorter TCRB CDR3s in all four CD4+ subsets.

These receptors have no known antigen. Isolated RNA was reverse transcribed in full, so expressed TCRB transcripts were sequenced. Generated by immunoSEQ multiplex PCR, the TCRdb table keeps only in-frame clones and is missing some. Here the sample spans roughly 340,000 clones, roughly 12% being singletons. Specimen: naive CD4+ T cells from blood. Receptor source: a woman in her late teens or twenties with type 1 diabetes.

The chain employs TRBV7-2 and TRBJ2-2, with 7 bases identical to TRBD1. J lost 5 bases, V lost 6 bases, and 12 bases had no gene match. This CDR3 region has 16 residues. Germline loops: CDR1 SGHTA, CDR2 FQGNSA. For the CDR3, the DNA is TGTGCCAGCAGAGCTTCGAGGGGGCGTTGGACCGGGGAGCTGTTTTTT. Amino acid sequence: CASRASRGRWTGELFF.

The chain combines TRBV28 with TRBJ2-3, with D uncertain. V lost 7 bases to trimming and J lost 2 bases, with 13 bases between them. This CDR3 is 14 amino acids long. Germline CDR1 is MDHEN and CDR2 is SYDVKM. The CDR3 nucleotides are TGTGCCAGCACCTCTGGCTTGTCCACAGATACGCAGTATTTT. This translates into CASTSGLSTDTQYF.